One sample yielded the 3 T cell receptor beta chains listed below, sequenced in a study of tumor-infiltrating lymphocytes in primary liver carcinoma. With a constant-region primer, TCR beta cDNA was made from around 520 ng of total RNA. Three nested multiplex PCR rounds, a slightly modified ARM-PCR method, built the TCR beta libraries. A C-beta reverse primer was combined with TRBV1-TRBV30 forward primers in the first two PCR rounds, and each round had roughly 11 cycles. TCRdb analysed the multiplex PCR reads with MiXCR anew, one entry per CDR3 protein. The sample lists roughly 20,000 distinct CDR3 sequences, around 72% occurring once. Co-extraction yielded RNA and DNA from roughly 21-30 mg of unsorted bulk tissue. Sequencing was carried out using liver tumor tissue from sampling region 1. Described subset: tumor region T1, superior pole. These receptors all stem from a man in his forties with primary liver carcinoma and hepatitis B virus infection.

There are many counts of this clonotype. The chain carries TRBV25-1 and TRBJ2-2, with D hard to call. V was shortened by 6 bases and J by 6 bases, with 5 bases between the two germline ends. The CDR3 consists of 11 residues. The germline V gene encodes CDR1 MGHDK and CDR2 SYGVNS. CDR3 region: CASRGAGELFF. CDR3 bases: TGTGCCAGCAGGGGCGCCGGGGAGCTGTTTTTT.

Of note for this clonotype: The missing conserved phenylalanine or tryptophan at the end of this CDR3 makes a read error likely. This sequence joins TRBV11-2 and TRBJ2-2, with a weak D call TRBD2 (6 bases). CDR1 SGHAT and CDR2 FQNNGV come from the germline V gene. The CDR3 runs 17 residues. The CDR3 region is CANSLALGGANTRELFS. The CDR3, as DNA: TGTGCCAACAGCCTAGCATTAGGAGGGGCGAACACCAGGGAGCTGTTTTCT.

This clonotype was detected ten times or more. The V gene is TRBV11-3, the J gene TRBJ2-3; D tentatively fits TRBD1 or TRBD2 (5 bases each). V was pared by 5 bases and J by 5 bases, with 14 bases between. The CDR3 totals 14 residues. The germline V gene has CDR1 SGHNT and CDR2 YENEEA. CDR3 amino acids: CASSDGTWRDTQYF. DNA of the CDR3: TGTGCCAGCAGCGATGGGACCTGGCGAGATACGCAGTATTTT. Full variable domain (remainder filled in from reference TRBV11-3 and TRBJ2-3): EAGVVQSPRYKIIEKKQPVAFWCNPISGHNTLYWYLQNLGQGPELLIRYENEEAVDDSQLPKDRFSAERLKGVDSTLKIQPAELGDSAVYLCASSDGTWRDTQYFGPGTRLTVL.